This passage covers 29 T cell receptor beta chains from one sample sequenced in a study of OX40 agonist ivuxolimab in advanced cancers. Libraries were prepared by immunoSEQ multiplex PCR; TCRdb keeps only in-frame clonotypes and omits some of them. Of tens of thousands of clones in the sample, over 75% are singletons; the top ten hold roughly 0.3%. The material sequenced was CD4+ or CD8+ T cells sorted from blood, taken in a trial of the OX40 agonist ivuxolimab. The receptors were gathered from an adult with an advanced solid tumor such as melanoma, head and neck, liver or kidney cancer.

This chain joins TRBV7-9 and TRBJ1-6; D is possibly TRBD1 (6 bases). The CDR3 has 17 amino acids. V lost 4 bases and J 3 bases, leaving 16 bases between the germline ends. Germline V gene lookup returns CDR1 SEHNR and CDR2 FQNEAQ (reference sequence). The CDR3, as DNA: TGTGCCAGCAGCTCCCAAGGGGGATGGGGCTATAATTCACCCCTCCACTTT. As protein: CASSSQGGWGYNSPLHF.

CDR3 protein: CASSLIRGYTF. The CDR3 region has the DNA TGTGCCAGCAGCTTAATAAGAGGCTACACCTTC. The chain carries TRBV7-9 and TRBJ1-2; D is uncertain. V was pared by 2 bases and J by 8 bases, with 6 bases between. The CDR3 has 11 residues. Germline CDR1 and CDR2: SEHNR and FQNEAQ (reference sequence). Using reference TRBV7-9 and TRBJ1-2 for the parts outside the CDR3, the full variable domain is DTGVSQNPRHKITKRGQNVTFRCDPISEHNRLYWYRQTLGQGPEFLTYFQNEAQLEKSRLLSDRFSAERPKGSFSTLEIQRTEQGDSAMYLCASSLIRGYTFGSGTRLTVV.

This clone was counted a single time. The rearrangement links TRBV29-1 to TRBJ2-5; perhaps TRBD2 as D (6 bases). The tail of the sequence fits TRBJ2-7 better, so the J call may be wrong. Germline V CDR1 and CDR2: SQVTM, ANQGSEA. The CDR3 spans 15 residues. In DNA, the CDR3 is TGCAGCGTTGTACTTCTAACGGGGGAATCCTACGAGCAGTACTTC. As protein: CSVVLLTGESYEQYF.

The gene calls are TRBV11-2 and TRBJ2-3; D tentatively fits TRBD1 or TRBD2 (5 bases each). CDR3 length equals 13 residues. Germline CDR1 is SGHAT and CDR2 is FQNNGV. The germline V and J ends were trimmed by 0 bases and 5 bases, with 6 bases remaining between them. The CDR3 DNA is TGTGCCAGCAGCTTAGATGGGGGAGATACGCAGTATTTT. The encoded protein is CASSLDGGDTQYF. The whole variable domain, filled in from reference TRBV11-2 and TRBJ2-3, reads EAGVAQSPRYKIIEKRQSVAFWCNPISGHATLYWYQQILGQGPKLLIQFQNNGVVDDSQLPKDRFSAERLKGVDSTLKIQPAKLEDSAVYLCASSLDGGDTQYFGPGTRLTVL.

This clone was observed once. V usage is TRBV2 and J usage is TRBJ1-2; D is undetermined. V shed 5 bases and J shed 6 bases, with 13 bases lying between them. Germline V gene data show CDR1 as SNHLY and CDR2 as FYNNEI. This CDR3 region has 13 residues. This chain's CDR3 is CASSQRRVDGYTF. CDR3 bases: TGTGCCAGCAGTCAGAGGAGGGTGGATGGCTACACCTTC.

This chain connects TRBV18 to TRBJ1-2; D is undetermined. Germline loops: CDR1 KGHSH, CDR2 LQKENI. The V end was cut by 3 bases, the J end by 6 bases, with 14 bases between. The CDR3 spans 14 residues. This CDR3 reads CASSPDHSPNGYTF. Here the CDR3 DNA reads TGTGCCAGCTCACCCGACCACAGTCCTAATGGCTACACCTTC.

V gene TRBV25-1 combines with J gene TRBJ2-2; D may correspond to TRBD1 or TRBD2 (5 bases each). Germline V gene data show CDR1 as MGHDK and CDR2 as SYGVNS. The V end lost 8 bases, the J end lost 3 bases, and 13 bases lay between the germline ends. This CDR3 comprises 14 residues. CDR3 in DNA: TGTGCCAGCGCGGGCCAGGGCTACACCGGGGAGCTGTTTTTT. Translating gives CASAGQGYTGELFF.

This clone was picked up a small number of times. This chain joins TRBV7-2 and TRBJ1-6, with TRBD1 as a possible D gene (5 bases). The CDR3 has 15 amino acids. CDR1 SGHTA and CDR2 FQGNSA come from the germline V gene. V lost 3 bases and J lost 2, with 8 bases in between. CDR3 in DNA: TGTGCCAGCAGCTTCGGGGGACCCTATAATTCACCCCTCCACTTT. This codes for CASSFGGPYNSPLHF.

This chain uses TRBV6-5 with TRBJ1-2; 9 bases line up with TRBD1. Germline V gene sequence: CDR1 MNHEY, CDR2 SVGAGI. The V gene end was trimmed by 9 bases and the J gene end by 8 bases; junction bases not matched to a gene: 13. The length of the CDR3 is 14 residues. The CDR3 sequence: CASRSGDRVAGYTF. The CDR3 nucleotides are TGTGCCAGTCGCTCCGGGGACAGGGTTGCCGGCTACACCTTC.

The genes are TRBV6-1 and TRBJ1-1, with 9 nucleotides matching TRBD1. CDR3 length equals 15 residues. V dropped 7 bases and J dropped 0; count of bases not matched to a gene: 6. Germline assignment: CDR1 MNHNS and CDR2 SASEGT. The CDR3 sequence: CASTRTGEMNTEAFF. The DNA of the CDR3 is TGTGCCAGCACTCGGACAGGGGAGATGAACACTGAAGCTTTCTTT.

The chain carries TRBV5-1 and TRBJ2-1; 8 positions agree with TRBD1. Germline lookup yields CDR1 SGHRS and CDR2 YFSETQ. J lost 8 bases, V lost 4 bases, and 11 bases had no gene match. There are 15 residues in the CDR3. This chain's CDR3 is CASSQGQAIRYEQFF. The DNA for the CDR3 is TGCGCCAGCAGCCAGGGACAGGCGATTCGGTATGAGCAGTTCTTC.

The chain uses TRBV6-6 and TRBJ2-1; a weak D match, TRBD2 (5 bases). Germline-derived CDR1 and CDR2 are MNHNY and SVGAGI (reference sequence). V lost 8 bases to trimming and J lost 0 bases, with 11 bases between them. The CDR3 spans 14 residues. The CDR3 DNA sequence: TGTGCCAGCGTGGAGGTAAGCTCCTACAATGAGCAGTTCTTC. Its translation is CASVEVSSYNEQFF.

The chain is built from TRBV6-5 and TRBJ1-1, with D unclear. Trimming cost V 4 bases and J 4 bases, with 16 bases left between them. Germline CDR1 MNHEY, CDR2 SVGAGI. This CDR3 has 15 amino acids. CDR3 protein: CASSSREFYFTEAFF. CDR3 bases: TGTGCCAGCAGTTCGAGGGAGTTTTACTTCACTGAAGCTTTCTTT.

V usage is TRBV11-3 and J usage is TRBJ1-5; unclear D gene. V was cut by 1 base and J by 7 bases, with 8 bases left in between. CDR1 is SGHNT and CDR2 is YENEEA in the germline V gene. This CDR3 spans 13 amino acids. The CDR3 sequence: CASSLARRQPQHF. The CDR3 DNA reads TGTGCCAGCAGCTTAGCGCGGCGGCAGCCCCAGCATTTT.

The chain has TRBV2 and TRBJ2-7, with 8 bases fitting TRBD1. The junction had 14 bases not matched to a gene; V was cut back by 10 bases and J by 3 bases. Germline CDR1 reads SNHLY; CDR2 reads FYNNEI. The CDR3 covers 15 residues. The CDR3 nucleotides read TGTGCCACTCAACCCGGAGGACAGGGACTCTACGAGCAGTACTTC. This encodes CATQPGGQGLYEQYF.

The chain uses TRBV7-2 and TRBJ1-1; D is ambiguous. The CDR3 loop spans 13 amino acids. Trimming cost V 2 bases and J 3 bases, with 7 bases left between them. CDR1 is SGHTA and CDR2 is FQGNSA in the germline V gene. The CDR3 protein is CASSLTPYTEAFF. CDR3 DNA sequence: TGTGCCAGCAGCTTAACGCCCTACACTGAAGCTTTCTTT.

About this clone: The sample holds other DNA sequences that translate to the same CDR3. V usage is TRBV6-1 and J usage is TRBJ1-1; 8 bases are a match to TRBD1. Germline-derived CDR1 and CDR2 are MNHNS and SASEGT. The V segment lost 9 bases and the J segment 4 bases; nucleotides outside the gene matches: 13. The CDR3 is 15 amino acids. The CDR3 reads CASSTSGQGVTEAFF. The CDR3 nucleotides read TGTGCCAGTAGTACTTCTGGACAGGGCGTCACTGAAGCTTTCTTT.

The rearrangement joins TRBV19 to TRBJ2-5, with a possible D match to TRBD2 (6 bases). This CDR3 is 14 amino acids long. V was cut by 3 bases and J by 1 base, with 9 bases left in between. The germline gives CDR1 LNHDA, CDR2 SQIVND (reference sequence). In nucleotides, the CDR3 is TGTGCCAGTAGTATCGGCGGGGTCCAAGAGACCCAGTACTTC. Translation: CASSIGGVQETQYF.

A few counts support this clone. This rearrangement joins TRBV6-1 to TRBJ1-2; 9 bases are shared with TRBD1. V lost 2 bases and J lost 5; bases outside the gene matches: 12. The germline CDR1 and CDR2 sequences are MNHNS and SASEGT. The CDR3 is made up of 17 amino acids. The CDR3 sequence: CASSEFPPGQGRYGYTF. In nucleotides, the CDR3 is TGTGCCAGCAGTGAATTCCCCCCAGGACAGGGGAGGTATGGCTACACCTTC.

The chain carries TRBV27 and TRBJ2-5, with a tentative D call TRBD2 (7 bases). The CDR3 is 16 amino acids. Germline assignment: CDR1 MNHEY and CDR2 SMNVEV (reference sequence). V was pared by 4 bases and J by 2 bases, with 17 bases between. CDR3 sequence reads: CASSSIRGGGQETQYF. DNA for the CDR3: TGTGCCAGCAGTTCAATAAGAGGGGGGGGGCAAGAGACCCAGTACTTC.

This chain joins TRBV7-2 and TRBJ2-1, with 11 bases identical to TRBD2. Trimming removed 6 bases from V and 4 bases from J; junction bases left unmatched: 8. Germline V lookup: CDR1 SGHTA, CDR2 FQGNSA. The CDR3 runs to 16 residues. CDR3 DNA sequence: TGTGCCAGCAGACAAGGGGCTAGCGGGGGGTACAATGAGCAGTTCTTC. As protein: CASRQGASGGYNEQFF.

The V call is TRBV2, the J call TRBJ1-1; D is perhaps TRBD1 (6 bases). Germline CDR1 and CDR2: SNHLY and FYNNEI. The CDR3 contains 14 residues. The V gene lost 6 bases and the J gene lost 1 base, with 12 bases spanning the gap. The CDR3 DNA reads as TGTGCCAGCAGAGGGGGTAGGGGGAACACTGAAGCTTTCTTT. It translates to CASRGGRGNTEAFF.

This chain connects TRBV6-5 to TRBJ2-2; D uncertain. Trimming pared 0 bases from V and 1 base from J, leaving 6 bases between. The CDR3 length is 15 residues. Germline V gene lookup returns CDR1 MNHEY and CDR2 SVGAGI. CDR3 nucleotides: TGTGCCAGCAGTTACTCGACCAGGAACACCGGGGAGCTGTTTTTT. Translation gives CASSYSTRNTGELFF.

The chain recombines TRBV18 with TRBJ2-7; TRBD1 matches at 10 bases. Looked up from germline, CDR1 is KGHSH and CDR2 is LQKENI. The V segment lost 4 bases and the J segment 1 base; nucleotides outside the gene matches: 4. The CDR3 is made up of 15 amino acids. CDR3 residues: CASSQGQGKSYEQYF. The CDR3 DNA reads as TGTGCCAGCTCACAGGGACAGGGGAAGTCCTACGAGCAGTACTTC.

This clone has only a few counts. The chain joins TRBV4-1 to TRBJ2-3; TRBD2 matches at 8 bases. Germline V gives CDR1 MGHRA, CDR2 YSYEKL. The CDR3 consists of 17 residues. J lost 5 bases, V lost 2 bases, and 12 bases had no gene match. This CDR3 reads CASSQWQRGMREDTQYF. The CDR3 region has the DNA TGCGCCAGCAGCCAATGGCAGCGGGGGATGAGGGAAGATACGCAGTATTTT.

V and J are TRBV19 and TRBJ2-4; TRBD1 aligns across 10 bases. The CDR3 runs 12 residues. In germline, CDR1 is LNHDA, CDR2 SQIVND (reference sequence). V trimming: 4 bases; J trimming: 16 bases; junction bases outside the gene matches: 7. CDR3 protein: CASSKTGGLIYF. The DNA for the CDR3 is TGTGCCAGTAGTAAGACAGGGGGCCTGATTTACTTC.

This chain connects TRBV6-5 to TRBJ1-5, with 8 bases lining up with TRBD1. With V trimmed by 6 bases and J by 3 bases, 7 bases remained unmatched. The germline V gene encodes CDR1 MNHEY and CDR2 SVGAGI. CDR3 length: 15 residues. CDR3 sequence reads: CASRKTGVDNQPQHF. CDR3 bases: TGTGCCAGCAGAAAGACAGGGGTGGACAATCAGCCCCAGCATTTT.

The chain employs TRBV7-6 and TRBJ2-1; TRBD2 agrees at 10 bases. V was clipped by 2 bases and J by 6 bases; unmatched bases: 7. Germline values: CDR1 SGHVS, CDR2 FNYEAQ. The CDR3 is 16 residues long. CDR3 in amino acids: CASSLPAGGPGNEQFF. The CDR3, as DNA: TGTGCCAGCAGCTTACCAGCGGGGGGGCCAGGCAATGAGCAGTTCTTC.

This chain links TRBV6-5 with TRBJ2-7; D possibly corresponds to TRBD2 (5 bases). This CDR3 has 16 residues. V lost 0 bases and J 0 bases, leaving 12 bases between the germline ends. From germline, CDR1 is MNHEY and CDR2 SVGAGI. This chain's CDR3 is CASSYSQAGSSYEQYF. The CDR3 nucleotides are TGTGCCAGCAGTTACTCGCAGGCGGGTAGCTCCTACGAGCAGTACTTC.